This T cell receptor (beta chain) was sequenced in a study of OX40 agonist ivuxolimab in advanced cancers. Study at large: It was ivuxolimab, an agonistic anti-OX40 (CD134) antibody, that patients were treated with.

Germline lookup yields CDR1 MGHDK and CDR2 SYGVNS. This CDR3 is 14 amino acids long. The ends were cut back, 1 base at V and 4 bases at J, with 10 bases in the middle. The table came from immunoSEQ multiplex PCR; TCRdb's copy has only in-frame clones and leaves some out. The data hold about 73,000 clones, with 70% to 90% observed a single time. In its sample, this clone was seen a few times. V usage is TRBV25-1 and J usage is TRBJ1-2; tentative D call: TRBD1 (5 bases). This TCR was sampled from an adult with an advanced solid tumor such as melanoma, head and neck, liver or kidney cancer. Sequenced here: CD4+ or CD8+ T cells sorted from blood, sampled in a trial of the OX40 agonist ivuxolimab. CDR3 nucleotide sequence: TGTGCCAGCAGTGAATTGGGGGGACTCTATGGCTACACCTTC. Translating it yields CASSELGGLYGYTF.